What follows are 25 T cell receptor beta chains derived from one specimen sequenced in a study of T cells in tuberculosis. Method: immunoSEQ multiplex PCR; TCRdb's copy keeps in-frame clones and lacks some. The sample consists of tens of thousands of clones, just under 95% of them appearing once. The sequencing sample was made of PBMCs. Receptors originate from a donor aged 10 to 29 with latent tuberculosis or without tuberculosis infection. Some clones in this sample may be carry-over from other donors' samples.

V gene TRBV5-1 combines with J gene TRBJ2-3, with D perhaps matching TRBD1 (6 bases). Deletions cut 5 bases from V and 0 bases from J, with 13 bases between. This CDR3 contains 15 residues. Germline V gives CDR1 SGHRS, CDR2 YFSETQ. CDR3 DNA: TGCGCCAGCAGGGCAGGGGTTTCTAGCACAGATACGCAGTATTTT. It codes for CASRAGVSSTDTQYF. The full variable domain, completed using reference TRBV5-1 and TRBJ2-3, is KAGVTQTPRYLIKTRGQQVTLSCSPISGHRSVSWYQQTPGQGLQFLFEYFSETQRNKGNFPGRFSGRQFSNSRSEMNVSTLELGDSALYLCASRAGVSSTDTQYFGPGTRLTVL.

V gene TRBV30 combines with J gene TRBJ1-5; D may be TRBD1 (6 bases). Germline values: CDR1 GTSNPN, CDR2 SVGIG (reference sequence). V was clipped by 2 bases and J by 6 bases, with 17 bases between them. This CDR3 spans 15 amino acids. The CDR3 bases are TGTGCCTGGAGTCTTCGGGGGGCTACGGGTCAGCCCCAGCATTTT. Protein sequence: CAWSLRGATGQPQHF.

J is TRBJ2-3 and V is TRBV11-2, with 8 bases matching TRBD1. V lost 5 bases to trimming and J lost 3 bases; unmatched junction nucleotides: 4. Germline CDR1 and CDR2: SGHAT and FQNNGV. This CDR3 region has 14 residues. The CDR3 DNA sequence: TGTGCCAGCAGCCCCCGACAGGGGACAGATACGCAGTATTTT. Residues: CASSPRQGTDTQYF.

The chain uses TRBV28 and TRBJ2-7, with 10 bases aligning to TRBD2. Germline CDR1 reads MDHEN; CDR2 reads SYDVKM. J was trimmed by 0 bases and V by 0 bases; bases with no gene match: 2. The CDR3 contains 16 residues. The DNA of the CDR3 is TGTGCCAGCAGTTTATGGGCTAGCGGGAGCTCCTACGAGCAGTACTTC. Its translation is CASSLWASGSSYEQYF.

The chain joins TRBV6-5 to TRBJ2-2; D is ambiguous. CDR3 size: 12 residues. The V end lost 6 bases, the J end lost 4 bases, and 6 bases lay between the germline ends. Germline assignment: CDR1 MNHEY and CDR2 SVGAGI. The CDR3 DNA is TGTGCCAGCAGAGGAGTCACCGGGGAGCTGTTTTTT. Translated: CASRGVTGELFF.

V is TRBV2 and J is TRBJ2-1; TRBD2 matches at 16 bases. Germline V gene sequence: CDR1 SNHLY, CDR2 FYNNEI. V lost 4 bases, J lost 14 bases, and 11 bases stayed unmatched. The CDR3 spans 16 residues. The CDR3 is CASSGFGTSGRAVEFF. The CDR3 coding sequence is TGTGCCAGCAGTGGGTTTGGGACTAGCGGGAGGGCCGTCGAGTTCTTC.

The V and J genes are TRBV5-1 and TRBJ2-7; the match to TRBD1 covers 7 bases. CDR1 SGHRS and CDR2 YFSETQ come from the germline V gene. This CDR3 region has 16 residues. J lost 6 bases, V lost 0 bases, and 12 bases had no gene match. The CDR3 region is CASSLGALTGMSEQYF. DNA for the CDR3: TGCGCCAGCAGCTTGGGGGCTCTGACAGGGATGTCCGAGCAGTACTTC.

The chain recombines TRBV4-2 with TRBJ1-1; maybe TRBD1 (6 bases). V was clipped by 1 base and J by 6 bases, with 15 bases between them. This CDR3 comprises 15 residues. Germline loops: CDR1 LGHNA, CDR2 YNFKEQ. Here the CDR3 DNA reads TGTGCCAGCAGCCAAGGGGAACTCAGGGGTGCTGAAGCTTTCTTT. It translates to CASSQGELRGAEAFF.

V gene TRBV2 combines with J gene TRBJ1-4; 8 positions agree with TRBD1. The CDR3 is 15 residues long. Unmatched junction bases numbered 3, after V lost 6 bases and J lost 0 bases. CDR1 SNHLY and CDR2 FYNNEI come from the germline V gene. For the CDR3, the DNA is TGTGCCAGCAGCGAGACAGGGGCAACTAATGAAAAACTGTTTTTT. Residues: CASSETGATNEKLFF.

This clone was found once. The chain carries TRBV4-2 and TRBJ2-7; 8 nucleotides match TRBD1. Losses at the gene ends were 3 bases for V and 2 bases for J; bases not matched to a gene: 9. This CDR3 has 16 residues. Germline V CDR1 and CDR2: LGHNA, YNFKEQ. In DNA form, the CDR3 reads TGTGCCAGCAGCCAGGACCAAGGACAGGGTACCTACGAGCAGTACTTC. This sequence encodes CASSQDQGQGTYEQYF.

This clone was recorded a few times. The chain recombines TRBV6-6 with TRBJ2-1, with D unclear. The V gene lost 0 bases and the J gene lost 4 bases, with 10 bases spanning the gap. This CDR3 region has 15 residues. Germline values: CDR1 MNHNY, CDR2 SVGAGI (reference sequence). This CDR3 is CASSYSSASYNEQFF. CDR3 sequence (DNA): TGTGCCAGCAGTTACTCGTCAGCGAGTTACAATGAGCAGTTCTTC.

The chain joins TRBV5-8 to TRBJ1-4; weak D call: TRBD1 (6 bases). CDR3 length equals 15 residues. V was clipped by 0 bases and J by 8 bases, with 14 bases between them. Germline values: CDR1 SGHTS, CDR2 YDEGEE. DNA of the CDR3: TGTGCCAGCAGCTTGGGCGCAGGGGAATCAGAAAAACTGTTTTTT. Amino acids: CASSLGAGESEKLFF.

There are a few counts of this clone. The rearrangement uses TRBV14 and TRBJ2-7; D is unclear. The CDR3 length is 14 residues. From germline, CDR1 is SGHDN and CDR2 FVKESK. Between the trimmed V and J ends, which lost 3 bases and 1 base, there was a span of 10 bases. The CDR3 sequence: CASSQTGWSYEQYF. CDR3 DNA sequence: TGTGCCAGCAGCCAGACCGGGTGGTCCTACGAGCAGTACTTC. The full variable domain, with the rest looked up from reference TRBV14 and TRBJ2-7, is EAGVTQFPSHSVIEKGQTVTLRCDPISGHDNLYWYRRVMGKEIKFLLHFVKESKQDESGMPNNRFLAERTGGTYSTLKVQPAELEDSGVYFCASSQTGWSYEQYFGPGTRLTVT.

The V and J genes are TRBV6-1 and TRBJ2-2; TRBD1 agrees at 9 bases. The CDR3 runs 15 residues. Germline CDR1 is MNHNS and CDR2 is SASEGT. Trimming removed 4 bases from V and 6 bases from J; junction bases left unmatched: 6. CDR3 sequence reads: CASSAGTGIAGELFF. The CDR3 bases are TGTGCCAGCAGTGCCGGGACAGGGATCGCCGGGGAGCTGTTTTTT.

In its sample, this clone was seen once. CDR3 nucleotide sequence: TGTGCCAGTAGGTCGCAGGGTTTTGGGGAGCAGTACTTC. This codes for CASRSQGFGEQYF. The chain joins TRBV19 to TRBJ2-7; tentatively, D is TRBD1 (5 bases). The CDR3 is 13 residues long. The V end was cut by 6 bases, the J end by 7 bases, with 16 bases between. Germline V gene sequence: CDR1 LNHDA, CDR2 SQIVND (reference sequence).

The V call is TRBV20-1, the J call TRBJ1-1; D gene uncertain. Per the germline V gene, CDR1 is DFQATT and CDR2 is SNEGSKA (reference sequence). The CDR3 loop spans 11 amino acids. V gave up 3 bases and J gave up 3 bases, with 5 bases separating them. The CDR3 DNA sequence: TGCAGTGCTAGGCGGGACACTGAAGCTTTCTTT. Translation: CSARRDTEAFF.

The CDR3 loop is CASSLESSGRVSFYEQYF. The CDR3 DNA follows: TGTGCCAGCAGTTTAGAGTCTAGCGGGAGGGTCTCTTTCTACGAGCAGTACTTC. The chain couples TRBV27 to TRBJ2-7, with 12 bases fitting TRBD2. V was clipped by 2 bases and J by 3 bases; unmatched bases: 11. The germline gives CDR1 MNHEY, CDR2 SMNVEV (reference sequence). This CDR3 comprises 18 residues.

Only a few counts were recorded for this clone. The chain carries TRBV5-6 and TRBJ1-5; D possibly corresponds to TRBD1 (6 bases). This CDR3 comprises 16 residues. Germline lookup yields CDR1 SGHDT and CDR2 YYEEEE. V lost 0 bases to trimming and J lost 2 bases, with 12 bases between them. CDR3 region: CASSLGTVRGNQPQHF. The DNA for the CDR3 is TGTGCCAGCAGCTTGGGGACAGTTAGGGGCAATCAGCCCCAGCATTTT.

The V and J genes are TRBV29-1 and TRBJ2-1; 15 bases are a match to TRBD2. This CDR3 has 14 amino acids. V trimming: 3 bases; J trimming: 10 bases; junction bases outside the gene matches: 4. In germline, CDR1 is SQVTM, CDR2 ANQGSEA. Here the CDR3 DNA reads TGCAGCGTTGAGGGACTAGCGGGAGGATTGGAGCAGTTCTTC. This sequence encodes CSVEGLAGGLEQFF.

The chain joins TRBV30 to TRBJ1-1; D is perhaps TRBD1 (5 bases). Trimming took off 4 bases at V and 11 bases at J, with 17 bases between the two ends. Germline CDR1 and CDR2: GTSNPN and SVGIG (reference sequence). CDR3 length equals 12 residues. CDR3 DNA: TGTGCCTGGAATGGTCGGGGGTATCGGGCTTTCTTT. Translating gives CAWNGRGYRAFF.

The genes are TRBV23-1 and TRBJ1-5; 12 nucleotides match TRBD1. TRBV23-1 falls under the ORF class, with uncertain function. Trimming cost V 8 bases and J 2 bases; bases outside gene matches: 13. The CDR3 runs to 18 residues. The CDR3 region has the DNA TGCGCCAGCCGGACCGGGACAGGGGGCAGAAGGGGCAATCAGCCCCAGCATTTT. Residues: CASRTGTGGRRGNQPQHF.

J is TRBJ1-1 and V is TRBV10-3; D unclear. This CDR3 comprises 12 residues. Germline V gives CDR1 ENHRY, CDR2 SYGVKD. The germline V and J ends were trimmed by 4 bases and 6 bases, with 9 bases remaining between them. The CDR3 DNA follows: TGTGCCATCAGTGGGGCTAGCGCTGAAGCTTTCTTT. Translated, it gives CAISGASAEAFF.

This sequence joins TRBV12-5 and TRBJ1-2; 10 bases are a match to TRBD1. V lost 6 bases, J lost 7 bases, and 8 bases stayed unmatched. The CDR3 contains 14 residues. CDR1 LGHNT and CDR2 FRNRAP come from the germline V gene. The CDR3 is CASGPGQGIGGYTF. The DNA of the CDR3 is TGTGCTAGTGGACCGGGACAGGGGATAGGTGGCTACACCTTC.

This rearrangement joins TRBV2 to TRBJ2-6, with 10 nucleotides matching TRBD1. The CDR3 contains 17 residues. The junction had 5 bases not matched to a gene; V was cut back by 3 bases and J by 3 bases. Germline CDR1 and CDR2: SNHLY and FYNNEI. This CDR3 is CASSDGQGVSGANVLTF. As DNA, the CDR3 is TGTGCCAGCAGTGACGGACAGGGGGTGAGTGGGGCCAACGTCCTGACTTTC.

The CDR3 here is CASSLTRVSTEAFF. The DNA for the CDR3 is TGTGCCAGCAGCCTGACGCGGGTAAGCACTGAAGCTTTCTTT. The rearrangement links TRBV6-6 to TRBJ1-1; D uncertain. Germline V lookup: CDR1 MNHNY, CDR2 SVGAGI (reference sequence). Trimming removed 6 bases at V and 4 bases at J, with 15 bases between. The CDR3 contains 14 residues.